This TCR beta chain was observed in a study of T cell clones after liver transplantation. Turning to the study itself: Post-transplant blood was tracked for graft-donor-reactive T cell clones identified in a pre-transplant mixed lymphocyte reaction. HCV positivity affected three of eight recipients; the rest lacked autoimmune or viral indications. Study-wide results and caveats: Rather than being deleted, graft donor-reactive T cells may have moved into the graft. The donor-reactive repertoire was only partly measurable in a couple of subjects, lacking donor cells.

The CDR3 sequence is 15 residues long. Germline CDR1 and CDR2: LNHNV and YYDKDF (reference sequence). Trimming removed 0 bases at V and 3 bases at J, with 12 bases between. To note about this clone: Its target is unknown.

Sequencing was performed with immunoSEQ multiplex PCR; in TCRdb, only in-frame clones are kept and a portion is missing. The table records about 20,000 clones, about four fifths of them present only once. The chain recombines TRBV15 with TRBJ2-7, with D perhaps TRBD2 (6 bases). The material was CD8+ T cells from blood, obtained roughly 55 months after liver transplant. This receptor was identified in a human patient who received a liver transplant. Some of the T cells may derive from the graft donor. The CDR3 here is CATSRDRESLYEQYF. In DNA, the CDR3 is TGTGCCACCAGCAGAGACCGGGAGTCTCTCTACGAGCAGTACTTC.